This T cell receptor (beta chain) was captured in a study of human versus mouse CDR3 diversity and MHC coevolution. Study at large: Valid reads per sample ranged from roughly 5.5 x 10^6 to 1.7 x 10^7.

This clone was found a few times. The CDR3 runs to 13 residues. Germline V gene lookup returns CDR1 LNHDA and CDR2 SQIVND (reference sequence). V was shortened by 0 bases and J by 7 bases, with 7 bases between the two germline ends. The table came from immunoSEQ multiplex PCR; TCRdb's copy has only in-frame clones and leaves some out. The sample consists of about 83,000 clones, 80% to 95% of them appearing once. The receptor was derived from a person aged 25 to 69 in good health. Sequences were obtained from naive CD4+ T cells from blood. The subset: CD45RO-negative CD62L-positive naive CD4 T cells. V usage is TRBV19 and J usage is TRBJ1-5; no clear D gene. The CDR3 DNA reads TGTGCCAGTAGTATAGATGGAGGACAGCCCCAGCATTTT. As protein: CASSIDGGQPQHF.